The rows below give T cell receptor beta chains drawn from one sample of a study of T cell responses to AZD1222 COVID-19 vaccine. Assay used: immunoSEQ multiplex PCR; TCRdb lists only in-frame clones, some missing. The profile covers fewer than 90,000 clones, with 70% to 90% appearing a single time and approximately 10% taken by the ten largest. The sample in question was peripheral blood, obtained on day 0 of AZD1222 vaccination. The origin of the receptors is an adult in good health. CDR3s include the opening cysteine and the closing phenylalanine or tryptophan. A D gene is named only where the DNA matches it firmly. Clone size is not always given. Where it is, it says once, few, many or a class for expanded clones.

J gene | V gene | clone size | D gene | CDR3 protein | CDR3 DNA
TRBJ1-2 | TRBV10-2 | NA | NA | CASVGAAFNYGYTF | TGCGCCAGCGTTGGGGCAGCATTTAACTATGGCTACACCTTC
TRBJ1-2 | TRBV10-3 | NA | NA | CAITTTGKDYGYTF | TGTGCCATCACTACAACAGGAAAAGACTATGGCTACACCTTC
TRBJ1-6 | TRBV6-5 | NA | NA | CASRLQDQNSPLHF | TGTGCCAGCAGATTACAGGACCAGAATTCACCCCTCCACTTT
TRBJ2-2 | TRBV24-1 | NA | NA | CATSDRRAQGTGELFF | TGTGCCACCAGTGATCGGAGGGCCCAAGGGACCGGGGAGCTGTTTTTT
TRBJ2-1 | TRBV24-1 | few | NA | CATKGEREYNEQFF | TGTGCCACCAAAGGGGAAAGGGAATACAATGAGCAGTTCTTC
TRBJ2-1 | TRBV28 | few | NA | CASRTGTNNEQFF | TGTGCCAGCAGAACGGGGACCAACAATGAGCAGTTCTTC
TRBJ1-5 | TRBV28 | NA | NA | CASGPGGGNQPQHF | TGTGCCAGTGGGCCGGGGGGAGGCAATCAGCCCCAGCATTTT
TRBJ1-1 | TRBV6-5 | NA | TRBD1 | CASKGDRGVAFF | TGTGCCAGCAAGGGGGACAGGGGGGTGGCTTTCTTT
TRBJ2-3 | TRBV7-8 | NA | NA | CASHRGRVGTDTQYF | TGTGCCAGCCACCGAGGGCGGGTTGGGACAGATACGCAGTATTTT
TRBJ2-1 | TRBV6-5 | once | TRBD2 | CASSYSGGYNEQFF | TGTGCCAGCAGTTACAGCGGGGGGTACAATGAGCAGTTCTTC
TRBJ2-4 | TRBV7-2 | NA | NA | CASSLGTRLAKNIQYF | TGTGCCAGCAGCTTGGGGACACGACTAGCCAAAAACATTCAGTACTTC
TRBJ2-4 | TRBV28 | NA | NA | CASSWRGGWEYIQYF | TGTGCCAGCAGCTGGAGGGGAGGTTGGGAGTACATTCAGTACTTC
TRBJ2-1 | TRBV11-3 | NA | NA | CASSLVTGSLNEQFF | TGTGCCAGCAGCTTAGTGACAGGATCCCTCAATGAGCAGTTCTTC
TRBJ1-6 | TRBV5-4 | NA | NA | CASSSRLGGSNSPLHF | TGTGCCAGCAGCTCCCGTTTGGGGGGTAGTAATTCACCCCTCCACTTT
TRBJ1-5 | TRBV28 | NA | TRBD1 | CATHRGGGSNQPQHF | TGTGCCACCCACAGGGGTGGAGGGAGCAATCAGCCCCAGCATTTT
TRBJ1-1 | TRBV25-1 | NA | NA | CASSNPPLNTEAFF | TGTGCCAGCAGTAACCCTCCATTGAACACTGAAGCTTTCTTT
TRBJ2-7 | TRBV10-1 | NA | NA | CASSRDGGTYEQYF | TGCGCCAGCAGCCGGGACGGAGGAACCTACGAGCAGTACTTC
TRBJ1-2 | TRBV12-3/TRBV12-4 | once | NA | CASSLIPYGYTF | TGTGCCAGCAGTTTAATCCCCTATGGCTACACCTTC
TRBJ1-5 | TRBV6-5 | NA | NA | CASSPLQGGNQPQHF | TGTGCCAGCAGCCCCCTTCAGGGAGGCAATCAGCCCCAGCATTTT
TRBJ2-2 | TRBV11-2 | NA | TRBD2 | CASSGASGGTTGELFF | TGTGCCAGCAGCGGAGCGAGCGGGGGTACCACCGGGGAGCTGTTTTTT